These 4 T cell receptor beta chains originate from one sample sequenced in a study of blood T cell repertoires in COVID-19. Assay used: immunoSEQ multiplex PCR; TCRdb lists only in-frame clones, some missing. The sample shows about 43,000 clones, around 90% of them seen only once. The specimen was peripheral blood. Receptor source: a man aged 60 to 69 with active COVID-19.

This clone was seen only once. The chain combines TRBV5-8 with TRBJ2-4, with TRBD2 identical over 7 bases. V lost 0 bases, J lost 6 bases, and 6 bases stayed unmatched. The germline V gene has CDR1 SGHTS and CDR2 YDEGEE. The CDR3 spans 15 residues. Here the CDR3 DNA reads TGTGCCAGCAGCTTGGGGCGGGAGCGGGTAAACATTCAGTACTTC. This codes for CASSLGRERVNIQYF. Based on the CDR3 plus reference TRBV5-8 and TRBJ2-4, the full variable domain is EAGVTQSPTHLIKTRGQQATLRCSPISGHTSVYWYQQALGLGLQFLLWYDEGEERNRGNFPPRFSGRQFPNYSSELNVNALELEDSALYLCASSLGRERVNIQYFGAGTRLSVL.

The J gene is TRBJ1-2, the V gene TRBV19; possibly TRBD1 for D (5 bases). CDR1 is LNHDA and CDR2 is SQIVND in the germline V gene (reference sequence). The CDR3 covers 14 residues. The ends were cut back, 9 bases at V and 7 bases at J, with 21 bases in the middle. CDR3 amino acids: CASAMGGSGFGYTF. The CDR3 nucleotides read TGTGCCAGCGCCATGGGGGGATCCGGGTTTGGCTACACCTTC.

The CDR3 region has the DNA TGTGCCAGCAGCCAATCGCCGGGGGATTCACCCCTCCACTTT. Its translation: CASSQSPGDSPLHF. The chain employs TRBV16 and TRBJ1-6; perhaps TRBD1 as D (5 bases). The CDR3 has 14 amino acids. Trimming took 0 bases from V and 8 from J, leaving 8 bases between them. Germline CDR1 and CDR2: KGHSY and FQNENV.

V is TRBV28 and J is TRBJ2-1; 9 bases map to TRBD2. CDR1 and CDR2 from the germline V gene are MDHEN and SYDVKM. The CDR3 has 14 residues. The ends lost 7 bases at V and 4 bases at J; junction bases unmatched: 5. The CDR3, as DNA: TGTGCCAGCACGCGGGAGGGGGGGTACAATGAGCAGTTCTTC. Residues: CASTREGGYNEQFF.